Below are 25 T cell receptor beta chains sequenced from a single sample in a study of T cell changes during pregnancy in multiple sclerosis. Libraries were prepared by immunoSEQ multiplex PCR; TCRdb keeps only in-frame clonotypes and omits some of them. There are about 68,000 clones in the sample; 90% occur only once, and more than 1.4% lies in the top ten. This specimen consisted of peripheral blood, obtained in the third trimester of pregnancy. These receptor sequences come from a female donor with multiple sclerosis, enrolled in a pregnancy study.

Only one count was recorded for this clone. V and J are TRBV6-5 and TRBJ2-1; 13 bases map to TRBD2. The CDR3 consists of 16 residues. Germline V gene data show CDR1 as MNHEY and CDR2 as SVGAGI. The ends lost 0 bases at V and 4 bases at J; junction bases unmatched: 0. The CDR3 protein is CASSYSGLAGYNEQFF. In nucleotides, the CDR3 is TGTGCCAGCAGTTACTCGGGACTAGCGGGGTACAATGAGCAGTTCTTC.

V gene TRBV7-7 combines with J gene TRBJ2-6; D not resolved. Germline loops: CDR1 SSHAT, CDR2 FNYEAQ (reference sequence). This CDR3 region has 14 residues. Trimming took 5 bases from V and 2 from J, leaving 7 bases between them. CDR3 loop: CASSPFPGANVLTF. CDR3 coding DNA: TGTGCCAGCAGCCCTTTCCCTGGGGCCAACGTCCTGACTTTC.

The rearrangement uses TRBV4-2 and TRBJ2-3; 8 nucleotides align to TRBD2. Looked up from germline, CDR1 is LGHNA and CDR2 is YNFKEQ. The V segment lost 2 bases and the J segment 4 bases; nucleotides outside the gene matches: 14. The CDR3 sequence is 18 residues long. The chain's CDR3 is CASSQHTSGSKGSDTQYF. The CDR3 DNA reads TGTGCCAGCAGCCAACATACGAGCGGGAGCAAGGGTTCAGATACGCAGTATTTT.

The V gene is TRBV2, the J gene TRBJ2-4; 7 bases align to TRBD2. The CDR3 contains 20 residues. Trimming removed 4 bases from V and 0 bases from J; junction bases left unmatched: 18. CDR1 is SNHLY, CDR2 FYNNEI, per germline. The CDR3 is CASSGPSGRGRHEAKNIQYF. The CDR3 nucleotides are TGTGCCAGCAGTGGCCCGTCGGGGAGGGGCCGACACGAAGCCAAAAACATTCAGTACTTC.

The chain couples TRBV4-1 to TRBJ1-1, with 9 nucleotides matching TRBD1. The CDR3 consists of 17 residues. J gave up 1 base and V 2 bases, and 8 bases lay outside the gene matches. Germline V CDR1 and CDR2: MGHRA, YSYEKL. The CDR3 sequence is CASSQKTSGQGNTEAFF. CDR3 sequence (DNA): TGCGCCAGCAGCCAAAAAACCTCGGGACAGGGGAACACTGAAGCTTTCTTT.

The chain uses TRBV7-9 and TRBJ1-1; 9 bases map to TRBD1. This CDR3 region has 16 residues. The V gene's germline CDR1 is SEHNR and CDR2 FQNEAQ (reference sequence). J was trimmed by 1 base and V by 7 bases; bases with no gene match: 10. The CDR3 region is CASTPRGQGPNTEAFF. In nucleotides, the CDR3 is TGTGCCAGCACCCCCCGGGGACAGGGCCCGAACACTGAAGCTTTCTTT.

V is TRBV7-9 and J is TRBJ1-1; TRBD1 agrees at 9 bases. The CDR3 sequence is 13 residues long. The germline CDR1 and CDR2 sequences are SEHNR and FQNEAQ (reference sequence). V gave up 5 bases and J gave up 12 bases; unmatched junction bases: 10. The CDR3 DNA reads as TGTGCCAGCAGCCCTCCCGACAGGGGGATAACTTTCTTT. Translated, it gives CASSPPDRGITFF.

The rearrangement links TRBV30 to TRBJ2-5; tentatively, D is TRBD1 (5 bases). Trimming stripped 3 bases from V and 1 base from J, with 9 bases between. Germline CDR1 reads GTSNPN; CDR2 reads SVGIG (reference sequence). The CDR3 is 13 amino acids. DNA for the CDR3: TGTGCCTGGAGGTCTAGGGGCCAAGAGACCCAGTACTTC. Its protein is CAWRSRGQETQYF.

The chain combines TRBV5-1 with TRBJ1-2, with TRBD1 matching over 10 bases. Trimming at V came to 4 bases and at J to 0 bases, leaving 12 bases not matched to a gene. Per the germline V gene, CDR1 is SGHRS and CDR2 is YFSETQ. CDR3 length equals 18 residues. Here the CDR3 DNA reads TGCGCCAGCAGCAACCTACCGGGACAGGGGTTTCCTAACTATGGCTACACCTTC. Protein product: CASSNLPGQGFPNYGYTF. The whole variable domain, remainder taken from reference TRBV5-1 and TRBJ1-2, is KAGVTQTPRYLIKTRGQQVTLSCSPISGHRSVSWYQQTPGQGLQFLFEYFSETQRNKGNFPGRFSGRQFSNSRSEMNVSTLELGDSALYLCASSNLPGQGFPNYGYTFGSGTRLTVV.

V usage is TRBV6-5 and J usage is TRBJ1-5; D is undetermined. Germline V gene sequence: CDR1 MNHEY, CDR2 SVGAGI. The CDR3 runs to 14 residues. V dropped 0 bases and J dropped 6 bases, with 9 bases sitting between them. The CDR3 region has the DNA TGTGCCAGCAGTTACTCGATTGGAGCTCAGCCCCAGCATTTT. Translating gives CASSYSIGAQPQHF.

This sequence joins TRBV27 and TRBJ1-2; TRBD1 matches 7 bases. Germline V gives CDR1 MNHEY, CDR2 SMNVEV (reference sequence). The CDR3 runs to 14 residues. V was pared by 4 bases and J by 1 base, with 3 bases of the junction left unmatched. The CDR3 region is CASSSGGGNYGYTF. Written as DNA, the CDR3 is TGTGCCAGCAGTTCAGGGGGAGGTAACTATGGCTACACCTTC.

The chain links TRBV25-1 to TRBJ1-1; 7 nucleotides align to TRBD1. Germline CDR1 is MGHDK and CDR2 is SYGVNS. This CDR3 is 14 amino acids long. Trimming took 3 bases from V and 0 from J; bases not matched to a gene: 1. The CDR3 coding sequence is TGTGCCAGCAGTGACAGGGGGGTGAACACTGAAGCTTTCTTT. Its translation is CASSDRGVNTEAFF.

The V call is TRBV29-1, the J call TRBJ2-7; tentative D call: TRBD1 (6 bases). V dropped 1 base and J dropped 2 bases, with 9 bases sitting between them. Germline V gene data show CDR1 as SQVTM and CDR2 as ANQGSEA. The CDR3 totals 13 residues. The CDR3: CSVEGGHPYEQYF. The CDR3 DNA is TGCAGCGTTGAAGGGGGGCATCCCTACGAGCAGTACTTC.

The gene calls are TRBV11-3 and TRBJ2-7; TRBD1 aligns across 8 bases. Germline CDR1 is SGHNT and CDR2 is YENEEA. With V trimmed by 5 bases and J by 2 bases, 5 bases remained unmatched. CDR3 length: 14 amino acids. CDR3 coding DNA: TGTGCCAGCAGCCCCAGGGGGCGGGCCTACGAGCAGTACTTC. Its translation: CASSPRGRAYEQYF.

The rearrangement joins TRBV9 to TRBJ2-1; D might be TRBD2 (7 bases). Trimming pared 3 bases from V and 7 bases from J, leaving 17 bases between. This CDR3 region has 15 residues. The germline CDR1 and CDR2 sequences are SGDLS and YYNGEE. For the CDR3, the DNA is TGTGCCAGCAGCGAGGGGAGGGGGAGGTCTAATGAGCAGTTCTTC. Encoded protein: CASSEGRGRSNEQFF.

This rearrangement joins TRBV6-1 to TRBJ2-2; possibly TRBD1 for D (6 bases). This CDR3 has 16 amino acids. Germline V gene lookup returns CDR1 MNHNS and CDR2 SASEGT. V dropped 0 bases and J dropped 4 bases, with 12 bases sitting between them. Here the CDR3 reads CASSEARQVVTGELFF. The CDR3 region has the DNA TGTGCCAGCAGTGAAGCGAGACAGGTAGTCACCGGGGAGCTGTTTTTT.

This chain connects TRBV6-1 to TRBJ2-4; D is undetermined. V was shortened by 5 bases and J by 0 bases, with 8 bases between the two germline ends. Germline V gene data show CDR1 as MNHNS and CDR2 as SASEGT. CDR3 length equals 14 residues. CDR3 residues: CASSLQLAKNIQYF. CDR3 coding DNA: TGTGCCAGCAGTCTACAGCTAGCCAAAAACATTCAGTACTTC.

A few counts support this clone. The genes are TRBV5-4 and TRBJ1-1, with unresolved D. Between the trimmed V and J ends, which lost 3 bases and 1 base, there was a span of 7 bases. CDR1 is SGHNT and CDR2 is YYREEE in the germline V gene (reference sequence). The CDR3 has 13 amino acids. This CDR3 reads CASSSPGNTEAFF. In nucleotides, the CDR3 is TGTGCCAGCAGCTCCCCCGGGAACACTGAAGCTTTCTTT.

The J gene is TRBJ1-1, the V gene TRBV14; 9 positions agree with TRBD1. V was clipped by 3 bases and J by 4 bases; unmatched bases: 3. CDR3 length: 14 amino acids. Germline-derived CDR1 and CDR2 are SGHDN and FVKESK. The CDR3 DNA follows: TGTGCCAGCAGCCATAGGGGACAGGGCACTGAAGCTTTCTTT. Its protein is CASSHRGQGTEAFF.

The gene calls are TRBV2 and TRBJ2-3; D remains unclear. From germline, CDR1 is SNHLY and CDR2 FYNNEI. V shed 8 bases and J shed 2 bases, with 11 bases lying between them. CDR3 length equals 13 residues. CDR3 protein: CASGQGSTDTQYF. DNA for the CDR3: TGTGCCAGCGGGCAAGGCTCCACAGATACGCAGTATTTT.

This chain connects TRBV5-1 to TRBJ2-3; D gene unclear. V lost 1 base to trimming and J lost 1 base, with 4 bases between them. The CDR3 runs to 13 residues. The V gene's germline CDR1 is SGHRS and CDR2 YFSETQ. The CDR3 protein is CASSLRGTDTQYF. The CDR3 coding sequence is TGCGCCAGCAGCTTGCGAGGCACAGATACGCAGTATTTT.

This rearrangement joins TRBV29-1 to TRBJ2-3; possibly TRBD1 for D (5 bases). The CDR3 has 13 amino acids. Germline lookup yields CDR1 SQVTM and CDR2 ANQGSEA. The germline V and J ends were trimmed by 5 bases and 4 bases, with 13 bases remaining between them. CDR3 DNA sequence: TGCAGCGTTACGGGCAGGGTTTCAGATACGCAGTATTTT. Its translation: CSVTGRVSDTQYF.

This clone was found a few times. As DNA, the CDR3 is TGTGCCAGTAGCCGAGCAGGGTTTTATGATGAAGCTTTCTTT. Translated, it gives CASSRAGFYDEAFF. The chain employs TRBV19 and TRBJ1-1, with a weak D call TRBD1 (5 bases). CDR1 and CDR2 from the germline V gene are LNHDA and SQIVND (reference sequence). The ends were cut back, 6 bases at V and 7 bases at J, with 18 bases in the middle. The CDR3 has 14 residues.

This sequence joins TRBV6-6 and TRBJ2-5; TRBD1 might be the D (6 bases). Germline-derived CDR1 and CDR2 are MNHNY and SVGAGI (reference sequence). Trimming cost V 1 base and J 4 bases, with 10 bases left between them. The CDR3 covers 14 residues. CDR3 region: CASSYYREGETQYF. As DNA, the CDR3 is TGTGCCAGCAGTTACTACAGGGAAGGAGAGACCCAGTACTTC.

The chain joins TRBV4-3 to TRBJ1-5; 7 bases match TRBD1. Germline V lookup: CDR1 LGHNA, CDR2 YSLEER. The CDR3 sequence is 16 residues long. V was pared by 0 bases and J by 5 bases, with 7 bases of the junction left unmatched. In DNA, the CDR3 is TGCGCCAGCAGCCAAGATCTCACAGGGGAAGATCAGCCCCAGCATTTT. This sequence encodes CASSQDLTGEDQPQHF.